This T cell receptor (beta chain) was sequenced during a study of OX40 agonist ivuxolimab in advanced cancers. Some clones are missing from TCRdb's copy, which holds only in-frame ones; the method was immunoSEQ multiplex PCR. The sample lists 70,000 or so clones, roughly 87% seen once, with about 2.5% in the top ten. Unmatched junction bases numbered 8, after V lost 4 bases and J lost 4 bases. CDR3 length equals 16 residues. From germline, CDR1 is SEHNR and CDR2 FQNEAQ (reference sequence). The V call is TRBV7-9, the J call TRBJ2-2; TRBD1 matches 8 bases. Here the sequenced sample was CD4+ or CD8+ T cells sorted from blood, taken in a trial of the OX40 agonist ivuxolimab. This clonotype was sampled from an adult with an advanced solid tumor such as melanoma, head and neck, liver or kidney cancer. The CDR3 loop is CASSSVDRAFTGELFF. The CDR3 nucleotides read TGTGCCAGCAGCTCGGTGGACAGGGCTTTCACCGGGGAGCTGTTTTTT.